This T cell receptor beta chain was recovered during a study of blood T cell repertoires in COVID-19. Study background: T cells, B-cell-depleted T cells, or PBMCs supplied cDNA or gDNA.

Some clones are missing from TCRdb's copy, which holds only in-frame ones; the method was immunoSEQ multiplex PCR. The sample lists 25,000 to 35,000 clones; 85% were seen once. The clonotype originates from a human donor in a cohort sampled during active COVID-19. The sequencing input was peripheral blood.

CDR3 coding DNA: TGCGCCAGCAGCCAACTCGCCATAGGGAGAACTAATGAAAAACTGTTTTTT. Residues: CASSQLAIGRTNEKLFF. The chain links TRBV4-3 to TRBJ1-4; D unclear. The ends were cut back, 2 bases at V and 1 base at J, with 14 bases in the middle. Per germline, CDR1 LGHNA and CDR2 YSLEER. The CDR3 sequence is 17 residues long.